Presented here are 19 T cell receptor beta chains from one specimen sequenced in a study of CD8 T cells in Susac syndrome. Random hexamers were used to reverse transcribe roughly 0.45 to 1 ug of RNA. TCRdb re-analysed the immunoSEQ multiplex PCR reads in MiXCR, keeping a single row per CDR3 protein. The table has 120,000 or so distinct CDR3 sequences, 90% to 95% seen once. The specimen sequenced was CD4+ T cells from PBMCs. Receptor source: a human donor with multiple sclerosis.

The chain joins TRBV6-5 to TRBJ1-2; D perhaps matches TRBD1 (5 bases). The length of the CDR3 is 14 residues. The germline V gene has CDR1 MNHEY and CDR2 SVGAGI. V lost 0 bases and J lost 5, with 10 bases in between. In nucleotides, the CDR3 is TGTGCCAGCAGTTACTCGGCAGGGTGGTATGGCTACACCTTC. It yields the protein CASSYSAGWYGYTF.

This chain connects TRBV6-5 to TRBJ1-2, with D perhaps matching TRBD1 (5 bases). Germline loops: CDR1 MNHEY, CDR2 SVGAGI. This CDR3 is 16 amino acids long. Trimming took 0 bases from V and 4 from J, leaving 15 bases between them. Here the CDR3 reads CASSYSRTWGAYGYTF. Here the CDR3 DNA reads TGTGCCAGCAGTTACTCGAGGACATGGGGAGCCTATGGCTACACCTTC.

This rearrangement joins TRBV20-1 to TRBJ2-6, with D possibly TRBD2 on 6 matching bases. Trimming took 0 bases from V and 4 from J, leaving 10 bases between them. Germline V gives CDR1 DFQATT, CDR2 SNEGSKA (reference sequence). The CDR3 loop spans 15 amino acids. The CDR3 DNA sequence: TGCAGTGCTAGAGATGGGGGGAGAGGGGCCAACGTCCTGACTTTC. This sequence encodes CSARDGGRGANVLTF.

The chain carries TRBV6-5 and TRBJ2-2; a weak D match, TRBD2 (6 bases). Germline CDR1 and CDR2: MNHEY and SVGAGI. V lost 0 bases to trimming and J lost 5 bases, with 10 bases between them. The CDR3 has 15 residues. The CDR3 loop is CASSYSGLPTGELFF. DNA of the CDR3: TGTGCCAGCAGTTACTCGGGACTCCCGACCGGGGAGCTGTTTTTT.

CDR3 protein: CSVAGGSGETQYF. As DNA, the CDR3 is TGCAGCGTTGCTGGGGGCTCGGGGGAGACCCAGTACTTC. The V gene is TRBV29-1, the J gene TRBJ2-5; D perhaps matches TRBD1 (6 bases). Germline-derived CDR1 and CDR2 are SQVTM and ANQGSEA. The CDR3 totals 13 residues. Trimming removed 4 bases at V and 5 bases at J, with 14 bases between.

This clonotype occurred once. The CDR3 sequence: CASSTQFSGANVLTF. In nucleotides, the CDR3 is TGTGCCAGCAGCACACAGTTTTCGGGGGCCAACGTCCTGACTTTC. J is TRBJ2-6 and V is TRBV28, with D unresolved. Germline V gene data show CDR1 as MDHEN and CDR2 as SYDVKM. Trimming took 6 bases from V and 4 from J, leaving 13 bases between them. The CDR3 length is 15 residues.

The chain carries TRBV19 and TRBJ1-1, with 8 bases identical to TRBD1. V trimming: 4 bases; J trimming: 0 bases; junction bases outside the gene matches: 1. This CDR3 is built from 14 residues. CDR1 and CDR2 (germline): LNHDA, SQIVND (reference sequence). The CDR3 region is CASSTDRVNTEAFF. CDR3 sequence (DNA): TGTGCCAGTAGTACGGACAGGGTGAACACTGAAGCTTTCTTT.

This chain links TRBV18 with TRBJ1-2; unclear D gene. V was pared by 3 bases and J by 0 bases, with 11 bases between. This CDR3 is built from 15 residues. The germline CDR1 and CDR2 sequences are KGHSH and LQKENI. CDR3 in amino acids: CASSPSDGANYGYTF. The CDR3 nucleotides are TGTGCCAGCTCACCCTCGGACGGAGCTAACTATGGCTACACCTTC.

The chain employs TRBV7-3 and TRBJ1-6; perhaps TRBD1 as D (5 bases). Germline CDR1 is SGHTA and CDR2 is FQGTGA. The CDR3 length is 14 residues. Trimming shortened V by 5 bases and J by 8 bases, and 13 bases separated the two germline ends. For the CDR3, the DNA is TGTGCCAGCAGCGCGGGGCTGATGGATTCACCCCTCCACTTT. Translation gives CASSAGLMDSPLHF.

The chain has TRBV5-1 and TRBJ2-1; D is uncertain. The CDR3 is 13 residues long. In germline, CDR1 is SGHRS, CDR2 YFSETQ. Trimming left V 0 bases short and J 13 bases short, with 14 bases between. Here the CDR3 DNA reads TGCGCCAGCAGCTTGGAAGGTTGGCAGGTACAGTTCTTC. It is translated as CASSLEGWQVQFF.

The chain couples TRBV12-3 or TRBV12-4 to TRBJ2-7, with TRBD2 matching over 10 bases. V gave up 5 bases and J gave up 3 bases; unmatched junction bases: 7. The CDR3 length is 15 residues. The chain's CDR3 is CASSLGLAGVYEQYF. The CDR3 coding sequence is TGTGCCAGCAGTCTGGGTCTAGCGGGGGTCTACGAGCAGTACTTC.

The chain links TRBV20-1 to TRBJ2-3; 11 positions match TRBD2. The CDR3 has 14 residues. Germline lookup yields CDR1 DFQATT and CDR2 SNEGSKA (reference sequence). Losses at the gene ends were 5 bases for V and 4 bases for J; bases not matched to a gene: 5. The CDR3 protein is CSAFLAGGADTQYF. The CDR3 region has the DNA TGCAGTGCTTTTCTAGCGGGGGGCGCAGATACGCAGTATTTT.

This sequence joins TRBV3-1 and TRBJ1-1; 8 bases are shared with TRBD1. This CDR3 has 13 residues. V lost 4 bases to trimming and J lost 13 bases; unmatched junction nucleotides: 11. Germline CDR1 reads LGHDT; CDR2 reads YNNKEL (reference sequence). The chain's CDR3 is CASSPGTGLPGFF. CDR3 nucleotides: TGTGCCAGCAGCCCCGGGACAGGCCTACCAGGTTTCTTT.

V is TRBV10-3 and J is TRBJ1-2, with a tentative D call TRBD1 (5 bases). This CDR3 comprises 13 residues. The V gene's germline CDR1 is ENHRY and CDR2 SYGVKD. Trimming stripped 7 bases from V and 6 bases from J, with 15 bases between. In DNA form, the CDR3 reads TGTGCCATCAATCCCGGGGCCGAAAATGGCTACACCTTC. Protein product: CAINPGAENGYTF.

The chain employs TRBV15 and TRBJ1-3; 12 bases line up with TRBD1. CDR3 length: 15 amino acids. Unmatched junction bases numbered 3, after V lost 8 bases and J lost 1 base. Germline V gene data show CDR1 as LNHNV and CDR2 as YYDKDF (reference sequence). The CDR3 protein is CATRDRGLSGNTIYF. The CDR3 nucleotides are TGTGCCACCCGGGACAGGGGGCTTTCTGGAAACACCATATATTTT.

The V gene is TRBV28, the J gene TRBJ1-1; D is perhaps TRBD1 (5 bases). Deletions cut 5 bases from V and 10 bases from J, with 11 bases between. The CDR3 contains 11 residues. Germline CDR1 reads MDHEN; CDR2 reads SYDVKM. CDR3 residues: CASSTGTLAFF. CDR3 nucleotides: TGTGCCAGCAGTACCGGGACCTTAGCTTTCTTT. Complete variable domain (other parts from reference TRBV28 and TRBJ1-1): DVKVTQSSRYLVKRTGEKVFLECVQDMDHENMFWYRQDPGLGLRLIYFSYDVKMKEKGDIPEGYSVSREKKERFSLILESASTNQTSMYLCASSTGTLAFFGQGTRLTVV.

The chain couples TRBV30 to TRBJ1-4; D is unclear. CDR1 GTSNPN and CDR2 SVGIG come from the germline V gene (reference sequence). CDR3 size: 13 residues. The V and J ends lost 0 bases and 6 bases respectively, with 8 bases between them. This CDR3 reads CAWSVIPHEKLFF. For the CDR3, the DNA is TGTGCCTGGAGTGTAATCCCTCATGAAAAACTGTTTTTT.

The chain has TRBV7-3 and TRBJ2-1; tentatively, D is TRBD2 (5 bases). V was clipped by 5 bases and J by 7 bases, with 18 bases between them. Germline V lookup: CDR1 SGHTA, CDR2 FQGTGA. The CDR3 is 15 residues long. In nucleotides, the CDR3 is TGTGCCAGCAGCCCCCAAGCGGTCCTAAGGAATGAGCAGTTCTTC. It translates to CASSPQAVLRNEQFF.

The chain has TRBV30 and TRBJ1-1, with a weak D call TRBD1 (5 bases). Germline V gene lookup returns CDR1 GTSNPN and CDR2 SVGIG (reference sequence). Trimming shortened V by 4 bases and J by 5 bases, and 14 bases separated the two germline ends. This CDR3 is built from 13 residues. CDR3 nucleotide sequence: TGTGCCTGGATTGAGGGGCAGCGGACTGAAGCTTTCTTT. Encoded protein: CAWIEGQRTEAFF.